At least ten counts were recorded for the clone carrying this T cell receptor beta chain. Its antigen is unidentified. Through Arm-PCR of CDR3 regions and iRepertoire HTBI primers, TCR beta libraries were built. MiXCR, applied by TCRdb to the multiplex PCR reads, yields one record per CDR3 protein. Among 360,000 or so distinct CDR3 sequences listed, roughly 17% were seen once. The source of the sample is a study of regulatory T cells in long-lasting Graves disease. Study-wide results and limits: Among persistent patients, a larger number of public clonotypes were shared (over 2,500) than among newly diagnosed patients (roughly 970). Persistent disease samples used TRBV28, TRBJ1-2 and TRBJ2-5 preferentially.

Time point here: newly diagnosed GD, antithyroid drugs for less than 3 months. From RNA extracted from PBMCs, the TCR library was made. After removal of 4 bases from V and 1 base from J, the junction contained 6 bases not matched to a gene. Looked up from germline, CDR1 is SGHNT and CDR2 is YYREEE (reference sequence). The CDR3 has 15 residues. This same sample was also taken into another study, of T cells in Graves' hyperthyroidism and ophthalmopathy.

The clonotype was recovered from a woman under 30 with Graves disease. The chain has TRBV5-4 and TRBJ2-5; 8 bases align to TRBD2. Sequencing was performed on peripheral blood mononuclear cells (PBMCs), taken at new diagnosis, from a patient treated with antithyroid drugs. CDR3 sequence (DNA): TGTGCCAGCAGCCCAAACCTAGCGGGCCAAGAGACCCAGTACTTC. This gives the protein CASSPNLAGQETQYF.